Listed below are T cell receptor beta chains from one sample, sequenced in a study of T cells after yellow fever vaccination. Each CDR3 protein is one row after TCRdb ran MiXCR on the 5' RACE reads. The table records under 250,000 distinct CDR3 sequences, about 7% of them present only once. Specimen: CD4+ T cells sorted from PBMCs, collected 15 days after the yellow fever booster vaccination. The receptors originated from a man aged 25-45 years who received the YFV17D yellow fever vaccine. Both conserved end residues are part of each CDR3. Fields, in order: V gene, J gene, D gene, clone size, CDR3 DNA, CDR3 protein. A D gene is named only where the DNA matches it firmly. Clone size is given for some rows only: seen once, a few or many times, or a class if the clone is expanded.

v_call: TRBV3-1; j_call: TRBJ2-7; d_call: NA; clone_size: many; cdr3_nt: TGTGCCAGCAGCCTTTGGACGGACAACTCCTACGAGCAGTACTTC; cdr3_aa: CASSLWTDNSYEQYF
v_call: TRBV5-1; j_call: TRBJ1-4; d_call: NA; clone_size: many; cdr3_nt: TGCGCCAGCAGCTTCGGGGACAAGGAGGAAAAACTGTTTTTT; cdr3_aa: CASSFGDKEEKLFF
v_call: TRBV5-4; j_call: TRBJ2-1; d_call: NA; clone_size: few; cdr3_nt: TGTGCCAGCAGCTTACAGAGCGGGTCCTACAATGAGCAGTTCTTC; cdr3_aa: CASSLQSGSYNEQFF
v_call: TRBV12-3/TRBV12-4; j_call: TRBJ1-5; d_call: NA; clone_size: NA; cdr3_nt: TGTGCCAGCAGTTTAGGCGGCGGGCCCCAGCATTTT; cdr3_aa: CASSLGGGPQHF
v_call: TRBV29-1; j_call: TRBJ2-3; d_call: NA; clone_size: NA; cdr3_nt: TGCAGCGTTGATTTGAGTGCAGATACGCAGTATTTT; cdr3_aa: CSVDLSADTQYF
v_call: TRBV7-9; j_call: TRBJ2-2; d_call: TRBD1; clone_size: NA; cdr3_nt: TGTGCCAGCAGCCCACACAGGGGTCCCGGGGAGCTGTTTTTT; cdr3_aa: CASSPHRGPGELFF
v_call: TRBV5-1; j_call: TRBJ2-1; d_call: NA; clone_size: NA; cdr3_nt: TGCGCCAGCACCTTAGCGGAACAGTACAATGAGCAGTTCTTC; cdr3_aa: CASTLAEQYNEQFF
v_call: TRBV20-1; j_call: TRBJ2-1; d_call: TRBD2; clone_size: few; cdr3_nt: TGCAGTGCTGCAGGACTAGCAGGCAATGAGCAGTTCTTC; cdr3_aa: CSAAGLAGNEQFF
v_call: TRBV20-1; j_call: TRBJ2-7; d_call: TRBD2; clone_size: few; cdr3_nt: TGCAGTGCTCCACTAGCGGATAGCTACGAGCAGTACTTC; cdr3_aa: CSAPLADSYEQYF
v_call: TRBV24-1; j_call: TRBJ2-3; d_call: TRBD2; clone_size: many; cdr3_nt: TGTGCCACCAGTGATCCAGCGGGGACAGATACGCAGTATTTT; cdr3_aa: CATSDPAGTDTQYF
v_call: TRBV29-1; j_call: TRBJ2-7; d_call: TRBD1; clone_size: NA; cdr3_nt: TGCAGCGTTCGACAGGGCTCCTACGAGCAGTACTTC; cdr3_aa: CSVRQGSYEQYF